This T cell receptor beta chain stems from a study of T-cell memory formation after mild COVID-19. From the 5' RACE reads, TCRdb called clonotypes with MiXCR, one entry per CDR3 protein. The data contain approximately 440,000 distinct CDR3 sequences, over 15% of them singletons. Trimming removed 8 bases at V and 2 bases at J, with 10 bases between. This CDR3 is 13 amino acids long. Germline V lookup: CDR1 MNHEY, CDR2 SVGAGI. Remarks on this clonotype: Its target is not known.

Overall study findings and caveats: Among clones contracting day 15 to 85, CD4/CD8 was balanced, whereas later expanders leaned CD4+.

Sequencing was performed on PBMCs or a T cell subset sorted from them (not recorded which). This rearrangement joins TRBV6-5 to TRBJ1-5; a possible D gene is TRBD1 (5 bases). The sequence came from an adult woman who had mild COVID-19 (a few samples of this study predate the infection). Cell type and time point are not known. The CDR3 reads CASGQGGNQPQHF. The CDR3 DNA follows: TGTGCCAGCGGGCAGGGAGGCAATCAGCCCCAGCATTTT.